This TCR beta chain is from a study of blood T cell repertoires in COVID-19. Study background: Italy, Spain and the United States were the sources of the convalescent and acute COVID-19 samples. PBMCs, B-cell-depleted T cells, or T cells were the source of the cDNA or gDNA that made up the material.

V was trimmed by 1 base and J by 0 bases, leaving 13 bases between them. Germline values: CDR1 SGHAT, CDR2 FQNNGV. The length of the CDR3 is 17 residues. In this sample, this clone turned up many times. This table comes from immunoSEQ multiplex PCR, and its TCRdb copy is limited to in-frame clones, with some not included. The data show 210,000 or so clones, around 81% seen once. This clonotype was sampled from a man younger than 40 with acute COVID-19. This chain connects TRBV11-2 to TRBJ1-3; maybe TRBD1 (5 bases). The sequencing input was PBMCs or T cells enriched from blood (not recorded which). CDR3 coding DNA: TGTGCCAGCAGCTTAGCCCAACTGACAGTCTCTGGAAACACCATATATTTT. It translates to CASSLAQLTVSGNTIYF.